The entry below describes one TCR beta chain. Its antigen remains unknown. Germline V CDR1 and CDR2: SGHNT, YENEEA. Trimming cost V 5 bases and J 0 bases, with 14 bases left between them. This CDR3 has 17 residues. These data originate in a study of sequential checkpoint blockade in melanoma. Overall study: Patients were randomized 1:1 to nivolumab-then-ipilimumab or ipilimumab-then-nivolumab first-line. General observations from the study: Patients with week-13 increases in T-cell fraction and clonality benefited about 30 times more often. Pretreatment TIL clonality tracked with response in the nivolumab-first arm.

Treatment here: randomized to nivolumab then ipilimumab (arm A) or the reverse (arm B). DNA-damaging chemotherapy had not been given to any patient beforehand. Assay used: immunoSEQ multiplex PCR; TCRdb lists only in-frame clones, some missing. This repertoire shows about 21,000 clones, 27% found once; its top ten account for 5.5% to 7.5%. The chain combines TRBV11-3 with TRBJ2-6; no clear D gene. The TCR sequence derives from a human donor with melanoma. Specimen: tumor tissue (inferred from file names), collected from a patient given nivolumab and ipilimumab in sequence. DNA for the CDR3: TGTGCCAGCAGCGAGTGGGATTGGGGCTCTGGGGCCAACGTCCTGACTTTC. This codes for CASSEWDWGSGANVLTF.